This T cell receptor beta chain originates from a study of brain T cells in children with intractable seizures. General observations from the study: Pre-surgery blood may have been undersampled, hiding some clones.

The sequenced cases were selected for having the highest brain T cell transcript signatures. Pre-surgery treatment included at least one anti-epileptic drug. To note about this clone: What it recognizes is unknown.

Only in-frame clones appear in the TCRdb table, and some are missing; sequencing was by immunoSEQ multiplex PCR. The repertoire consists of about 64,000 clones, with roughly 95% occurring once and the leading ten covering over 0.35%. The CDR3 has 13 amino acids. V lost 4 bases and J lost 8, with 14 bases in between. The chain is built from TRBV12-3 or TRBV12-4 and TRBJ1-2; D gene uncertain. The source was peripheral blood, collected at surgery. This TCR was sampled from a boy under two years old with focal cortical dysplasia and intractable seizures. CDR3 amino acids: CASSSPGFGGYTF. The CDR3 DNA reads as TGTGCCAGCAGTTCCCCGGGATTTGGAGGCTACACCTTC.